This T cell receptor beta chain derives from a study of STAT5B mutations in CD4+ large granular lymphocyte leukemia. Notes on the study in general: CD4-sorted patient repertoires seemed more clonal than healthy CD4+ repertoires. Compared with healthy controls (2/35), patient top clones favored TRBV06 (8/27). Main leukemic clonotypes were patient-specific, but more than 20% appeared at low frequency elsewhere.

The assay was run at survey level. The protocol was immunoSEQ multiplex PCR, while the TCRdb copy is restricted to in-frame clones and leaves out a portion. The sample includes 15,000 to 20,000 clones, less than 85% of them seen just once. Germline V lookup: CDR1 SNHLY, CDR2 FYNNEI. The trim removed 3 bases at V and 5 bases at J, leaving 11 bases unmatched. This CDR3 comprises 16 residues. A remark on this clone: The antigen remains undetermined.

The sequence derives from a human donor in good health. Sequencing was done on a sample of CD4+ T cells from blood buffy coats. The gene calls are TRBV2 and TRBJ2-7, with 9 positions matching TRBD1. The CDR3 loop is CASSDWRTGEFDEQYF. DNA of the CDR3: TGTGCCAGCAGTGACTGGAGGACAGGGGAATTCGACGAGCAGTACTTC.